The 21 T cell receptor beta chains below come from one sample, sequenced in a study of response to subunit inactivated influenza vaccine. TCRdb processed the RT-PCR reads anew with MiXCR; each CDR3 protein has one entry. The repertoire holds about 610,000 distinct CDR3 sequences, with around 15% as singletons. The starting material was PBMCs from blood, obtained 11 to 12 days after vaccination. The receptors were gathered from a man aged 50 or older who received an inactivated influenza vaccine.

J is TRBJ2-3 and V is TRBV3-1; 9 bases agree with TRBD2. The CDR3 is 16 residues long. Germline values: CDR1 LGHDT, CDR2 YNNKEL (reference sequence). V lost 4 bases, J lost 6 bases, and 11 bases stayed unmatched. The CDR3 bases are TGTGCCAGCAGCCCCCGGAGTAGCGGGAGAGCGGATACGCAGTATTTT. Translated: CASSPRSSGRADTQYF.

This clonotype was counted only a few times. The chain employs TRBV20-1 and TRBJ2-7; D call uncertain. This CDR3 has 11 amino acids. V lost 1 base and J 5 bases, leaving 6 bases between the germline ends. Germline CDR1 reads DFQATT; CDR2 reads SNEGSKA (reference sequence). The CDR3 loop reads CSARVVHEQYF. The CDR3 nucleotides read TGCAGTGCTAGAGTTGTACACGAGCAGTACTTC.

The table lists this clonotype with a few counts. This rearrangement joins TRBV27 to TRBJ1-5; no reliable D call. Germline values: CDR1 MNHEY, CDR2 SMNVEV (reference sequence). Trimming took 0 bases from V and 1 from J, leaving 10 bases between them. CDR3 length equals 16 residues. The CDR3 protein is CASSLSALLSNQPQHF. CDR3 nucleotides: TGTGCCAGCAGTTTATCGGCATTATTGAGCAATCAGCCCCAGCATTTT.

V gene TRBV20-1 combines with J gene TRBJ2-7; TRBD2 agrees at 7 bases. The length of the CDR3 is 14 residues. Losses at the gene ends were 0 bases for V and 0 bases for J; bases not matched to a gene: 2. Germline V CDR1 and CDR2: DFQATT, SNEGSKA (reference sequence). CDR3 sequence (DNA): TGCAGTGCTAGAGATCCTAGCGGCTCCTACGAGCAGTACTTC. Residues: CSARDPSGSYEQYF.

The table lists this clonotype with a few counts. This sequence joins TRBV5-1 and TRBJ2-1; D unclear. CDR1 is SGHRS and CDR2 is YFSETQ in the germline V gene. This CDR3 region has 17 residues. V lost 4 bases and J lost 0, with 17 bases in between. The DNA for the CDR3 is TGCGCCAGCAGCCCGACCAGTCGAGTTACCTCCTACAATGAGCAGTTCTTC. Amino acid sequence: CASSPTSRVTSYNEQFF.

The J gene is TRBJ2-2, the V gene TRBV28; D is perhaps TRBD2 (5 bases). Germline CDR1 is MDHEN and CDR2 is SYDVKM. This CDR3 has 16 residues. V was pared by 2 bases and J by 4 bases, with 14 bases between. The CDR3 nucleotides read TGTGCCAGCAGTTTAGGACTCAGCCCGAGCACCGGGGAGCTGTTTTTT. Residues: CASSLGLSPSTGELFF.

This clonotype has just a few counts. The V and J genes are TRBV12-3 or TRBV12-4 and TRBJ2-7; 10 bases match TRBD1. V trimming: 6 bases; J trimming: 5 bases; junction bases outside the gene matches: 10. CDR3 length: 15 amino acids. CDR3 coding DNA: TGTGCCAGCAGCCCCGGGACAGGGGTGATCAACGAGCAGTACTTC. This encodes CASSPGTGVINEQYF.

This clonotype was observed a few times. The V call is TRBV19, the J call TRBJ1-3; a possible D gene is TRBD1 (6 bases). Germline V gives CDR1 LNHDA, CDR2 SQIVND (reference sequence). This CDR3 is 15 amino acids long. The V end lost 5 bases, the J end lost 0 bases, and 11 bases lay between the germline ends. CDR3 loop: CASSQGPGSGNTIYF. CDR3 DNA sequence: TGTGCCAGTAGTCAGGGGCCAGGCTCTGGAAACACCATATATTTT.

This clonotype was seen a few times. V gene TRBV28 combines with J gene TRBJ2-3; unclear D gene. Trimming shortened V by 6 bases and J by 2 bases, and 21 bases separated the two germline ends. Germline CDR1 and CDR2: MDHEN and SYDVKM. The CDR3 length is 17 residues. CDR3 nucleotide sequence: TGTGCCAGCAGGAATCGGGCCGAGCAGCCGAACACAGATACGCAGTATTTT. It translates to CASRNRAEQPNTDTQYF.

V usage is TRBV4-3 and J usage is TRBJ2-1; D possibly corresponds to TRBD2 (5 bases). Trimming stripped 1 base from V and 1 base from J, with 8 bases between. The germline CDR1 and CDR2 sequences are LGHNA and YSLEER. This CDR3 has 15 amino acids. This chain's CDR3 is CASSQVEDSYNEQFF. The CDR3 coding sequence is TGCGCCAGCAGCCAAGTGGAGGATTCCTACAATGAGCAGTTCTTC.

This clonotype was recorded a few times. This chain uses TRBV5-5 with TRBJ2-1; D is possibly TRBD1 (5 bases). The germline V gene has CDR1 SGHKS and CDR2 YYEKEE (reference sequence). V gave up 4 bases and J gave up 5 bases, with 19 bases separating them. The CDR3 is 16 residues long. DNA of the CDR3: TGTGCCAGCAGCGGGGCCCTTTCGGCGGCCGACAATGAGCAGTTCTTC. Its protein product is CASSGALSAADNEQFF.

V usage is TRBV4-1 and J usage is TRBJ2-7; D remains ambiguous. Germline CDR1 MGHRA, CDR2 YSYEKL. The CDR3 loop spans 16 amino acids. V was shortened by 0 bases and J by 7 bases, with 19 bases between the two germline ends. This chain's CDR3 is CASSQESFPSLDEQYF. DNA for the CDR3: TGCGCCAGCAGCCAAGAGAGTTTCCCGAGTTTGGATGAGCAGTACTTC.

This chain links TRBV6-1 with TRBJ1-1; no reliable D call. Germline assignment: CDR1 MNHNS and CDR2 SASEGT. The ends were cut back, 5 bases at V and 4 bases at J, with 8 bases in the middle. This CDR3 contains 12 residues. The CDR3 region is CASSTAFTEAFF. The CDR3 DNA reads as TGTGCCAGCAGTACGGCTTTCACTGAAGCTTTCTTT.

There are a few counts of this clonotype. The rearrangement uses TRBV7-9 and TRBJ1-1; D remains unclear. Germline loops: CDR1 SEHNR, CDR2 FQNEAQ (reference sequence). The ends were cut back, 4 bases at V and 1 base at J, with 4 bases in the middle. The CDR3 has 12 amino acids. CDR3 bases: TGTGCCAGCAGCTGGACGAACACTGAAGCTTTCTTT. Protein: CASSWTNTEAFF.

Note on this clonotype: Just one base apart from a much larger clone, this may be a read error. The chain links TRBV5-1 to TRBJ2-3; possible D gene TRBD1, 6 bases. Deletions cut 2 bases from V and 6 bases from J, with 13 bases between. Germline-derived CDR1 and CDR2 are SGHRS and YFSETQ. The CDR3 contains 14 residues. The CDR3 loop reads CASSFGQIEDTQYF. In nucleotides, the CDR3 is TGCGCCAGCAGCTTTGGACAGATAGAGGATACGCAGTATTTT.

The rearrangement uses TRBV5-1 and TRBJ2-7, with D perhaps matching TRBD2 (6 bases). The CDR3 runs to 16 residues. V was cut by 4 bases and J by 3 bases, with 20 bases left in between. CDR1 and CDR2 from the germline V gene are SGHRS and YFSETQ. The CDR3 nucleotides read TGCGCCAGCAGCCAAGAGGGCGGGACTTTAATCTACGAGCAGTACTTC. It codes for CASSQEGGTLIYEQYF.

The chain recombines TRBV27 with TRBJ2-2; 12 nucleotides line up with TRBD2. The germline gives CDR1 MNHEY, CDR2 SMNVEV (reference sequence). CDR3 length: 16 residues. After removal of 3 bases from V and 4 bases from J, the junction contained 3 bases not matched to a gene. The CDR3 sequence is CASSFPLAGGTGELFF. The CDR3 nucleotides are TGTGCCAGCAGTTTTCCACTAGCGGGAGGCACCGGGGAGCTGTTTTTT.

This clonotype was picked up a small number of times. CDR3 DNA: TGCGCCAGCAGCCAATTTAGCGGGGGCACAGATACGCAGTATTTT. It specifies CASSQFSGGTDTQYF. The chain is built from TRBV4-3 and TRBJ2-3, with TRBD2 matching 8 bases. J lost 1 base, V lost 2 bases, and 2 bases had no gene match. CDR1 is LGHNA, CDR2 YSLEER, per germline. This CDR3 spans 15 amino acids.

CDR3 DNA sequence: TGTGCCAGCATTTCACCGGGACGGCGCTACAATGAGCAGTTCTTC. Its translation: CASISPGRRYNEQFF. The V call is TRBV6-5, the J call TRBJ2-1, with D possibly called TRBD1 or TRBD2 (5 bases each). V was clipped by 7 bases and J by 3 bases, with 16 bases between them. CDR3 length: 15 amino acids. Germline assignment: CDR1 MNHEY and CDR2 SVGAGI.

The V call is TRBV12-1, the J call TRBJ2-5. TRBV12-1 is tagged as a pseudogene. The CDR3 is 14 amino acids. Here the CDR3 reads CASLKVGFGETQYF. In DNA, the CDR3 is TGTGCCAGCCTAAAAGTTGGGTTTGGTGAGACCCAGTACTTC.

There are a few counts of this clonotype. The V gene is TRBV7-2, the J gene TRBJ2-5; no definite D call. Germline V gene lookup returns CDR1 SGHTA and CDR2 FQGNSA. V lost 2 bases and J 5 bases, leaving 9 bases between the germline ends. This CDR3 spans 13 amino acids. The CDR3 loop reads CASSLSVKETQYF. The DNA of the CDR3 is TGTGCCAGCAGCTTAAGTGTGAAGGAGACCCAGTACTTC.